One and the same sample provided the 11 T cell receptor beta chains below, sequenced in a study of shared clonotypes between healthy human individuals. Profiled with immunoSEQ multiplex PCR; TCRdb holds only in-frame clones, not every one. This sample carries roughly 1.4 million clones, just under 99% of them seen once, and the ten largest clones take roughly 0.36%. The material sequenced was naive CD4+ T cells sorted from blood. As for subset: CD45RA+ positively selected. The receptors stem from a man in his thirties or forties in good health.

The chain carries TRBV4-1 and TRBJ1-5; D call uncertain. CDR1 and CDR2 (germline): MGHRA, YSYEKL. CDR3 size: 14 residues. Trimming took off 5 bases at V and 0 bases at J, with 8 bases between the two ends. The CDR3 region has the DNA TGCGCCAGCAGCTTCTTATTTAGCAATCAGCCCCAGCATTTT. Translation gives CASSFLFSNQPQHF.

The CDR3 loop is CASTMFPKLRGAEAFF. The CDR3 bases are TGTGCCAGCACCATGTTCCCTAAACTTCGAGGCGCTGAAGCTTTCTTT. The gene calls are TRBV28 and TRBJ1-1; D unclear. V lost 7 bases to trimming and J lost 6 bases, with 24 bases between them. Per germline, CDR1 MDHEN and CDR2 SYDVKM. The CDR3 runs 16 residues.

The chain carries TRBV2 and TRBJ1-5, with D possibly matching TRBD1 (6 bases). Between the trimmed V and J ends, which lost 6 bases and 0 bases, there was a span of 12 bases. The CDR3 runs to 15 residues. The germline gives CDR1 SNHLY, CDR2 FYNNEI. The CDR3 bases are TGTGCCAGCAGCCAGGACAGAGATAGCAATCAGCCCCAGCATTTT. Encoded protein: CASSQDRDSNQPQHF.

The chain has TRBV5-1 and TRBJ1-4; a possible D gene is TRBD1 (6 bases). CDR1 SGHRS and CDR2 YFSETQ come from the germline V gene. CDR3 size: 14 residues. V was cut by 7 bases and J by 8 bases, with 18 bases left in between. The CDR3 reads CASGGGSGEEKLFF. In nucleotides, the CDR3 is TGCGCCAGCGGAGGAGGATCAGGGGAGGAAAAACTGTTTTTT.

This clone is a singleton in its sample. J is TRBJ2-7 and V is TRBV7-3, with 8 bases fitting TRBD1. The germline CDR1 and CDR2 sequences are SGHTA and FQGTGA. J was trimmed by 6 bases and V by 3 bases; bases with no gene match: 4. This CDR3 contains 13 residues. The CDR3 loop is CASSFQGAGEQYF. The CDR3 nucleotides read TGTGCCAGCAGCTTTCAGGGGGCTGGCGAGCAGTACTTC. The full variable domain, with the rest looked up from reference TRBV7-3 and TRBJ2-7, is GAGVSQTPSNKVTEKGKYVELRCDPISGHTALYWYRQSLGQGPEFLIYFQGTGAADDSGLPNDRFFAVRPEGSVSTLKIQRTERGDSAVYLCASSFQGAGEQYFGPGTRLTVT.

The chain couples TRBV19 to TRBJ2-7; D is uncertain. The CDR3 is made up of 16 amino acids. The germline CDR1 and CDR2 sequences are LNHDA and SQIVND (reference sequence). The V gene lost 3 bases and the J gene lost 0 bases, with 15 bases spanning the gap. The chain's CDR3 is CASSIESSESSYEQYF. The CDR3, as DNA: TGTGCCAGTAGTATTGAAAGCAGCGAGAGCTCCTACGAGCAGTACTTC.

The rearrangement uses TRBV13 and TRBJ2-1; the D gene is possibly TRBD1 (5 bases). Trimming took off 5 bases at V and 5 bases at J, with 10 bases between the two ends. Germline V gene sequence: CDR1 PRHDT, CDR2 FYEKMQ (reference sequence). CDR3 length: 13 residues. Here the CDR3 reads CASSTRTNNEQFF. The CDR3 coding sequence is TGTGCCAGCAGCACCAGGACAAACAATGAGCAGTTCTTC.

The chain recombines TRBV11-2 with TRBJ2-1; 10 bases map to TRBD2. V lost 4 bases and J lost 9; bases outside the gene matches: 12. The CDR3 totals 16 residues. The V gene's germline CDR1 is SGHAT and CDR2 FQNNGV. The CDR3 reads CASSSPQREGLGEQFF. CDR3 sequence (DNA): TGTGCCAGCAGCTCTCCTCAGCGGGAGGGCCTTGGTGAGCAGTTCTTC.

This clone was seen a single time. At the DNA level, this CDR3 is encoded by other sequences in the same sample as well. The chain uses TRBV28 and TRBJ1-2; D possibly corresponds to TRBD1 (6 bases). Trimming removed 6 bases from V and 5 bases from J, with 7 bases in between. The CDR3 consists of 11 residues. CDR1 and CDR2 (germline): MDHEN, SYDVKM. CDR3 nucleotide sequence: TGTGCCAGCAGGACAGGATATGGCTACACCTTC. Protein: CASRTGYGYTF.

This clone appeared once. The chain combines TRBV5-1 with TRBJ2-2, with 8 nucleotides matching TRBD2. The V gene's germline CDR1 is SGHRS and CDR2 YFSETQ. Trimming at V came to 0 bases and at J to 6 bases, leaving 7 bases not matched to a gene. This CDR3 contains 16 residues. CDR3 coding DNA: TGCGCCAGCAGCTTGGGGGCTAGCGGGTTCTCCGGGGAGCTGTTTTTT. Residues: CASSLGASGFSGELFF.

This chain joins TRBV5-1 and TRBJ1-1; 7 nucleotides align to TRBD1. V was pared by 3 bases and J by 10 bases, with 12 bases of the junction left unmatched. Germline CDR1 reads SGHRS; CDR2 reads YFSETQ. CDR3 size: 14 residues. The CDR3 bases are TGCGCCAGCAGCTCGTATCTCGGGACAGCCGGAGCTTTCTTT. Protein: CASSSYLGTAGAFF.